Listed here are 23 T cell receptor beta chains from one sample, sequenced in a study of T cell responses to AZD1222 COVID-19 vaccine. Sequenced by immunoSEQ multiplex PCR; TCRdb stores in-frame clones only, minus some. The sample holds some 110,000 clones; around 88% are singletons and the top ten take over 7.5%. Here the sequenced sample was peripheral blood, taken on day 0 of AZD1222 vaccination. Every receptor here comes from an adult in good health.

This chain links TRBV7-8 with TRBJ2-7; weak D call: TRBD2 (5 bases). The ends were cut back, 3 bases at V and 5 bases at J, with 20 bases in the middle. This CDR3 region has 16 residues. CDR1 and CDR2 from the germline V gene are SGHVS and FQNEAQ. In nucleotides, the CDR3 is TGTGCCAGCAGCTTCCGTGGGATAGGTGGAGGAAACGAGCAGTACTTC. It encodes CASSFRGIGGGNEQYF.

V gene TRBV7-2 combines with J gene TRBJ1-2; 8 bases line up with TRBD1. This CDR3 is built from 15 residues. Unmatched junction bases numbered 9, after V lost 5 bases and J lost 4 bases. Germline V gene lookup returns CDR1 SGHTA and CDR2 FQGNSA. The CDR3 nucleotides read TGTGCCAGCAGCACTAATCAGGGGGCGTCCTATGGCTACACCTTC. It encodes CASSTNQGASYGYTF.

The genes are TRBV2 and TRBJ2-6; 9 bases map to TRBD1. Germline loops: CDR1 SNHLY, CDR2 FYNNEI. Losses at the gene ends were 8 bases for V and 0 bases for J; bases not matched to a gene: 5. The CDR3 extends over 16 amino acids. The CDR3 loop is CASLGQGSSGANVLTF. The DNA for the CDR3 is TGTGCCAGCCTGGGACAGGGAAGCTCTGGGGCCAACGTCCTGACTTTC.

This clone was detected once. This chain joins TRBV7-9 and TRBJ2-2; D may correspond to TRBD1 or TRBD2 (5 bases each). The V gene lost 3 bases and the J gene lost 5 bases, with 19 bases spanning the gap. This CDR3 has 17 amino acids. From germline, CDR1 is SEHNR and CDR2 FQNEAQ (reference sequence). Here the CDR3 reads CASSFLLSGTGTGELFF. As DNA, the CDR3 is TGTGCCAGCAGCTTTTTATTGTCGGGGACCGGGACCGGGGAGCTGTTTTTT.

The table lists this clone with a few counts. The V call is TRBV4-2, the J call TRBJ1-2; D is undetermined. The CDR3 extends over 14 amino acids. Trimming stripped 0 bases from V and 3 bases from J, with 8 bases between. The germline gives CDR1 LGHNA, CDR2 YNFKEQ. DNA for the CDR3: TGTGCCAGCAGCCAAGAACCCACCGACTATGGCTACACCTTC. Its translation is CASSQEPTDYGYTF.

This clone showed up just a few times. This chain joins TRBV30 and TRBJ1-6; possibly TRBD1 for D (6 bases). Germline V gene sequence: CDR1 GTSNPN, CDR2 SVGIG (reference sequence). This CDR3 is 14 amino acids long. V was shortened by 2 bases and J by 7 bases, with 12 bases between the two germline ends. The CDR3 nucleotides read TGTGCCTGGAGTATAGGACAGTCGAATTCACCCCTCCACTTT. This gives the protein CAWSIGQSNSPLHF.

The V call is TRBV4-2, the J call TRBJ1-6; 8 bases line up with TRBD1. The CDR3 covers 16 residues. The ends lost 3 bases at V and 8 bases at J; junction bases unmatched: 9. Germline CDR1 reads LGHNA; CDR2 reads YNFKEQ. CDR3 loop: CASSQLGQGLYSPLHF. The CDR3 nucleotides read TGTGCCAGCAGCCAGCTAGGACAGGGCCTTTATTCACCCCTCCACTTT.

The sample holds a few counts of this clone. The CDR3 loop is CASSTTTGVGYTF. The CDR3 DNA reads as TGTGCCAGTAGTACGACCACAGGGGTAGGCTACACCTTC. The rearrangement uses TRBV19 and TRBJ1-2, with 7 bases aligning to TRBD1. The CDR3 runs 13 residues. V dropped 4 bases and J dropped 8; count of bases not matched to a gene: 7. Germline assignment: CDR1 LNHDA and CDR2 SQIVND (reference sequence).

The J gene is TRBJ2-7, the V gene TRBV3-1 (or the pseudogene TRBV3-2); 13 bases agree with TRBD2. The CDR3 totals 17 residues. The V segment lost 1 base and the J segment 5 bases; nucleotides outside the gene matches: 8. In germline, CDR1 is LGHDT, CDR2 YNNKEL (reference sequence). CDR3 sequence (DNA): TGTGCCAGCAGCCAAGTAAGGACTAGCGGGAGTTACGACGAGCAGTACTTC. Translation gives CASSQVRTSGSYDEQYF.

V usage is TRBV12-3 or TRBV12-4 and J usage is TRBJ1-1; D is unresolved. CDR3 length: 13 residues. V lost 6 bases and J 2 bases, leaving 10 bases between the germline ends. The CDR3 region is CASSPGPNTEAFF. DNA for the CDR3: TGTGCCAGCAGCCCCGGACCTAACACTGAAGCTTTCTTT.

The chain combines TRBV19 with TRBJ2-3, with 10 positions matching TRBD2. CDR3 length: 16 amino acids. Germline V gene lookup returns CDR1 LNHDA and CDR2 SQIVND (reference sequence). Unmatched junction bases numbered 7, after V lost 6 bases and J lost 1 base. CDR3 sequence (DNA): TGTGCCAGTAGCCGTGCCCTAGCGGGGGGCACAGATACGCAGTATTTT. This encodes CASSRALAGGTDTQYF.

This clone appeared a few times. V and J are TRBV5-5 and TRBJ1-5; possible D gene TRBD1, 6 bases. The V end was cut by 4 bases, the J end by 0 bases, with 20 bases between. Germline V gene sequence: CDR1 SGHKS, CDR2 YYEKEE (reference sequence). The CDR3 has 18 amino acids. The CDR3 coding sequence is TGTGCCAGCAGCATCGTCTTACAGGGAACAGGTAGCAATCAGCCCCAGCATTTT. Translating gives CASSIVLQGTGSNQPQHF.

For this clone: The junction shows a germline mismatch at one end, possibly a read error. The V call is TRBV25-1, the J call TRBJ2-7, with a tentative D call TRBD1 (6 bases). From germline, CDR1 is MGHDK and CDR2 SYGVNS. CDR3 length: 15 amino acids. The DNA of the CDR3 is TGTGCCAGCAGTGAATCCTTTTATGGGGCACAGGGATTGGACTTC. It translates to CASSESFYGAQGLDF.

There are a few counts of this clone. This chain links TRBV6-5 with TRBJ1-2; 9 bases are shared with TRBD1. After removal of 8 bases from V and 6 bases from J, the junction contained 4 bases not matched to a gene. The CDR3 contains 12 residues. The V gene's germline CDR1 is MNHEY and CDR2 SVGAGI. CDR3: CASEGQGDGYTF. The DNA for the CDR3 is TGTGCCAGCGAGGGACAGGGCGATGGCTACACCTTC.

The V and J genes are TRBV7-3 and TRBJ2-3; the match to TRBD1 covers 9 bases. V shed 4 bases and J 11 bases; nucleotides not matched to a gene: 10. The CDR3 length is 14 residues. Germline assignment: CDR1 SGHTA and CDR2 FQGTGA. In DNA form, the CDR3 reads TGTGCCAGCAGCTCAGGGACAGGGCGGTTGAAGCAGTATTTT. Translating gives CASSSGTGRLKQYF.

The chain combines TRBV7-9 with TRBJ2-1; possible D gene TRBD2, 5 bases. V was clipped by 2 bases and J by 8 bases, with 13 bases between them. The CDR3 totals 14 residues. The germline V gene encodes CDR1 SEHNR and CDR2 FQNEAQ (reference sequence). The CDR3 sequence is CASSLSGRSYEQFF. CDR3 coding DNA: TGTGCCAGCAGCTTAAGCGGCCGGAGCTATGAGCAGTTCTTC.

This clone was found once. CDR3 sequence: CASSLHRDRLTGGYTF. DNA of the CDR3: TGTGCCAGCAGCCTACATCGGGACAGGTTAACGGGTGGCTACACCTTC. The rearrangement links TRBV14 to TRBJ1-2, with 8 nucleotides matching TRBD1. From germline, CDR1 is SGHDN and CDR2 FVKESK. J was trimmed by 7 bases and V by 4 bases; bases with no gene match: 14. The CDR3 is 16 amino acids.

The chain employs TRBV3-1 (or the pseudogene TRBV3-2) and TRBJ2-5; a weak D match, TRBD2 (6 bases). The V end lost 2 bases, the J end lost 5 bases, and 12 bases lay between the germline ends. Germline V lookup: CDR1 LGHDT, CDR2 YNNKEL (reference sequence). The CDR3 length is 14 residues. The CDR3 spells CASSQQGAGETQYF. CDR3 nucleotide sequence: TGTGCCAGCAGCCAACAAGGGGCGGGGGAGACCCAGTACTTC.

The chain couples TRBV3-1 (or the pseudogene TRBV3-2) to TRBJ2-7; TRBD2 matches 12 bases. Germline V lookup: CDR1 LGHDT, CDR2 YNNKEL (reference sequence). This CDR3 is built from 16 residues. The V segment lost 4 bases and the J segment 4 bases; nucleotides outside the gene matches: 8. The CDR3 sequence is CASSPNPLAGGYEQYF. Written as DNA, the CDR3 is TGTGCCAGCAGCCCTAACCCACTAGCGGGAGGATACGAGCAGTACTTC.

The chain couples TRBV30 to TRBJ1-5; TRBD1 is a possible D gene (6 bases). The CDR3 totals 15 residues. V was clipped by 1 base and J by 0 bases, with 10 bases between them. The germline CDR1 and CDR2 sequences are GTSNPN and SVGIG (reference sequence). DNA of the CDR3: TGTGCCTGGAGTGCCCAGGGGTATAGCAATCAGCCCCAGCATTTT. As protein: CAWSAQGYSNQPQHF. The full variable domain, its missing parts supplied by reference TRBV30 and TRBJ1-5, is SQTIHQWPATLVQPVGSPLSLECTVEGTSNPNLYWYRQAAGRGLQLLFYSVGIGQISSEVPQNLSASRPQDRQFILSSKKLLLSDSGFYLCAWSAQGYSNQPQHFGDGTRLSIL.

The V call is TRBV28, the J call TRBJ1-1; D is possibly TRBD1 (5 bases). CDR1 and CDR2 from the germline V gene are MDHEN and SYDVKM. The V end lost 5 bases, the J end lost 5 bases, and 24 bases lay between the germline ends. The CDR3 length is 17 residues. This chain's CDR3 is CASSASIGRGFRTEAFF. CDR3 bases: TGTGCCAGCAGTGCCTCTATTGGGAGGGGCTTTCGGACTGAAGCTTTCTTT.

J is TRBJ1-5 and V is TRBV2; no clear D gene. Germline V gene data show CDR1 as SNHLY and CDR2 as FYNNEI. There are 14 residues in the CDR3. V lost 8 bases and J lost 1, with 12 bases in between. The CDR3 nucleotides are TGTGCCAGCGGAGGACCACTGAGCAATCAGCCCCAGCATTTT. Its translation is CASGGPLSNQPQHF.

The chain recombines TRBV11-2 with TRBJ2-2; 9 bases are shared with TRBD1. This CDR3 has 14 amino acids. Per the germline V gene, CDR1 is SGHAT and CDR2 is FQNNGV. The V and J ends lost 10 bases and 5 bases, in that order; junction bases with no gene match: 8. CDR3 bases: TGTGCCATCTACGCCGGGACAGGGACCGGGGAGCTGTTTTTT. Amino acid sequence: CAIYAGTGTGELFF.